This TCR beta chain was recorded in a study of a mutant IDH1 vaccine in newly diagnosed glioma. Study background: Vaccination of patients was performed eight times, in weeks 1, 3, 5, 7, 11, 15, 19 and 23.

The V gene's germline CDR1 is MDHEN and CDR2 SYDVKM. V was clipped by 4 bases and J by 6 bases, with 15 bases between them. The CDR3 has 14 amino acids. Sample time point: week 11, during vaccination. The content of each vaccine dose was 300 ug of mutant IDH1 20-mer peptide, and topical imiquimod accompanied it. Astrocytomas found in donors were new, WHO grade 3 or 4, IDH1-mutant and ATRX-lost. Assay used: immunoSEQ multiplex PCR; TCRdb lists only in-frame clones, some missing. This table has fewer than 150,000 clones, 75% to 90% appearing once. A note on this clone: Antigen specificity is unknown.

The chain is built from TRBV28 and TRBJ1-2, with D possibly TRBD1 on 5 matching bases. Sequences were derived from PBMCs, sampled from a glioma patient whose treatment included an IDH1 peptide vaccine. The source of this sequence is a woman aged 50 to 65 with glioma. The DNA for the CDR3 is TGTGCCAGCAGTTACCTGTCAGGGCAAGATGGCTACACCTTC. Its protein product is CASSYLSGQDGYTF.